This entry describes one T cell receptor beta chain. CDR3 length equals 14 residues. Looked up from germline, CDR1 is SGHRS and CDR2 is YFSETQ. V was shortened by 1 base and J by 5 bases, with 9 bases between the two germline ends. The record originates from a study of blood T cell repertoires in COVID-19. Turning to the study itself: The origin of the acute and convalescent COVID-19 samples was the United States, Italy and Spain.

The data were produced by immunoSEQ multiplex PCR, yet TCRdb's version contains in-frame clones alone and is incomplete. Of around 53,000 clones in the sample, around nine tenths are singletons; the top ten hold around 6.4%. The chain links TRBV5-1 to TRBJ1-4, with TRBD1 as a possible D gene (6 bases). This clonotype was obtained from an older woman with COVID-19, enrolled during active disease. Sample: peripheral blood. CDR3 bases: TGCGCCAGCAGCTTGACAGGGATAAATGAAAAACTGTTTTTT. Translating it yields CASSLTGINEKLFF.